This T cell receptor beta chain was recovered during a study of prognosis after radiotherapy for stage I lung cancer. From genomic DNA, two-round multiplex PCR was used to amplify TCR beta CDR3. Primers specific to each TRBV and TRBJ gene drove first-round PCR. TCRdb reanalysed the multiplex PCR reads using MiXCR and keeps one entry per CDR3 protein. The sample holds under 75,000 distinct CDR3 sequences, about a quarter seen once. Trimming removed 2 bases at V and 8 bases at J, with 6 bases between. This CDR3 is built from 11 residues. This clonotype has at least ten counts. The chain couples TRBV12-3 or TRBV12-4 to TRBJ1-2; D uncertain. The starting material was PBMCs, obtained before or after stereotactic body radiation therapy (not recorded which). The source of this sequence is a donor over 45 with non-small cell lung cancer. The CDR3 spells CASSLNGGYTF. CDR3 sequence (DNA): TGTGCCAGCAGTTTAAACGGGGGCTACACCTTC.